Presented here are 15 T cell receptor beta chains from one specimen sequenced in a study of cytomegalovirus exposure and HLA in healthy donors. Measured with immunoSEQ multiplex PCR; TCRdb has only the in-frame clones, and not every one. This sample carries 220,000 or so clones, around nine tenths of them seen once, and the ten largest clones take 1% to 1.2%. Sequencing was carried out using PBMCs. The source is a woman aged 18-30 years in good health and CMV-seronegative.

In this sample, this clone turned up once. This chain links TRBV19 with TRBJ1-1; the D gene is possibly TRBD1 (6 bases). The V end was cut by 3 bases, the J end by 3 bases, with 11 bases between. CDR3 length: 14 amino acids. Germline V gene sequence: CDR1 LNHDA, CDR2 SQIVND (reference sequence). The CDR3 loop reads CASSIWGRDTEAFF. The CDR3 DNA is TGTGCCAGTAGTATTTGGGGGCGCGACACTGAAGCTTTCTTT.

V usage is TRBV27 and J usage is TRBJ1-2; the D gene is possibly TRBD1 (6 bases). Trimming took 5 bases from V and 2 from J, leaving 12 bases between them. Germline CDR1 reads MNHEY; CDR2 reads SMNVEV (reference sequence). CDR3 length: 14 amino acids. The CDR3 loop reads CASSLTGSNYGYTF. The DNA of the CDR3 is TGTGCCAGCAGTCTGACAGGATCGAACTATGGCTACACCTTC.

The chain has TRBV27 and TRBJ2-7, with 9 bases fitting TRBD1. V lost 7 bases and J lost 1; bases outside the gene matches: 8. Germline-derived CDR1 and CDR2 are MNHEY and SMNVEV (reference sequence). This CDR3 region has 15 residues. CDR3 region: CASTPGDRVSYEQYF. CDR3 DNA: TGTGCCAGCACCCCGGGGGACAGGGTGTCCTACGAGCAGTACTTC.

This clone was recorded once. The junction and the germline gene differ at one end; a read error may be behind it. DNA for the CDR3: TGTGCCAGTAGTATCGGGACGGGGGGAAGCACCATATATTTT. Amino acids: CASSIGTGGSTIYF. This chain links TRBV19 with TRBJ1-3, with D maybe TRBD1 (5 bases). CDR1 and CDR2 from the germline V gene are LNHDA and SQIVND (reference sequence). This CDR3 has 14 residues.

The chain has TRBV5-4 and TRBJ1-1; D is possibly TRBD1 (6 bases). The CDR3 contains 15 residues. Germline V gene sequence: CDR1 SGHNT, CDR2 YYREEE (reference sequence). V shed 0 bases and J shed 5 bases, with 14 bases lying between them. CDR3 coding DNA: TGTGCCAGCAGCTTGGGCTTCCCAGGGGATACTGAAGCTTTCTTT. Protein product: CASSLGFPGDTEAFF.

This chain uses TRBV5-1 with TRBJ1-1; 8 positions match TRBD1. V trimming: 0 bases; J trimming: 4 bases; junction bases outside the gene matches: 5. Germline loops: CDR1 SGHRS, CDR2 YFSETQ. The CDR3 loop spans 15 amino acids. CDR3 bases: TGCGCCAGCAGCTTGGAGGACAGGGCGGGCACTGAAGCTTTCTTT. Translation gives CASSLEDRAGTEAFF.

The chain recombines TRBV6-1 with TRBJ2-7; D perhaps matches TRBD2 (5 bases). The V and J ends lost 2 bases and 3 bases respectively, with 14 bases between them. This CDR3 has 15 amino acids. Per germline, CDR1 MNHNS and CDR2 SASEGT. The CDR3 DNA follows: TGTGCCAGCAGTGAATCGGGGATACCTTTCTACGAGCAGTACTTC. As protein: CASSESGIPFYEQYF.

In DNA form, the CDR3 reads TGTGCCAGCAGCCATACGGGGGGCGCCTACGAGCAGTACTTC. Protein product: CASSHTGGAYEQYF. The rearrangement joins TRBV11-1 to TRBJ2-7; tentative D call: TRBD2 (7 bases). Trimming stripped 5 bases from V and 2 bases from J, with 13 bases between. Germline loops: CDR1 SGHAT, CDR2 FQDESV (reference sequence). This CDR3 has 14 amino acids.

The chain is built from TRBV6-4 and TRBJ2-3; 9 nucleotides line up with TRBD1. V shed 4 bases and J 4 bases; nucleotides not matched to a gene: 6. The CDR3 loop spans 15 amino acids. CDR1 and CDR2 from the germline V gene are MRHNA and SNTAGT. DNA for the CDR3: TGTGCCAGCAGTGCTGGACAGGGGCAGGCAGATACGCAGTATTTT. Protein sequence: CASSAGQGQADTQYF.

The chain is built from TRBV29-1 and TRBJ2-1, with TRBD1 matching 7 bases. Losses at the gene ends were 4 bases for V and 9 bases for J; bases not matched to a gene: 6. The CDR3 totals 12 residues. Germline V gene data show CDR1 as SQVTM and CDR2 as ANQGSEA. The CDR3 DNA reads as TGCAGCGTTGGACAGGGTATGGGTGAGCAGTTCTTC. It translates to CSVGQGMGEQFF.

In DNA form, the CDR3 reads TGTGCCAGCAGACTAGGACCGAGCTCCTACGAGCAGTACTTC. Protein sequence: CASRLGPSSYEQYF. The chain recombines TRBV11-2 with TRBJ2-7; tentatively, D is TRBD2 (5 bases). Germline CDR1 and CDR2: SGHAT and FQNNGV. V was shortened by 6 bases and J by 0 bases, with 12 bases between the two germline ends. CDR3 length: 14 amino acids.

The chain joins TRBV7-8 to TRBJ2-1, with TRBD2 matching over 12 bases. The CDR3 is 15 residues long. Germline V gives CDR1 SGHVS, CDR2 FQNEAQ. The V gene end was trimmed by 0 bases and the J gene end by 9 bases; junction bases not matched to a gene: 3. The CDR3 sequence is CASSLALAGGVEQFF. CDR3 coding DNA: TGTGCCAGCAGCTTAGCTCTAGCGGGAGGGGTTGAGCAGTTCTTC.

The rearrangement joins TRBV6-5 to TRBJ1-2; tentative D call: TRBD1 (6 bases). The CDR3 runs 15 residues. Trimming shortened V by 5 bases and J by 2 bases, and 15 bases separated the two germline ends. Germline values: CDR1 MNHEY, CDR2 SVGAGI. CDR3 amino acids: CASSARTATNYGYTF. CDR3 DNA: TGTGCCAGCAGTGCGAGGACAGCGACAAACTATGGCTACACCTTC.

This rearrangement joins TRBV9 to TRBJ2-1; the D gene is possibly TRBD2 (5 bases). CDR3 length: 16 amino acids. Trimming cost V 3 bases and J 9 bases, with 22 bases left between them. The V gene's germline CDR1 is SGDLS and CDR2 YYNGEE. Written as DNA, the CDR3 is TGTGCCAGCAGCGCCGGGATGACCGGGATGGACTCTGAGCAGTTCTTC. Protein product: CASSAGMTGMDSEQFF.

This sequence joins TRBV7-6 and TRBJ1-2; TRBD1 aligns across 7 bases. From germline, CDR1 is SGHVS and CDR2 FNYEAQ. Unmatched junction bases numbered 5, after V lost 5 bases and J lost 8 bases. The CDR3 has 12 amino acids. The CDR3 spells CASSQGVGGYTF. CDR3 nucleotides: TGTGCCAGCAGCCAGGGGGTCGGAGGCTACACCTTC.